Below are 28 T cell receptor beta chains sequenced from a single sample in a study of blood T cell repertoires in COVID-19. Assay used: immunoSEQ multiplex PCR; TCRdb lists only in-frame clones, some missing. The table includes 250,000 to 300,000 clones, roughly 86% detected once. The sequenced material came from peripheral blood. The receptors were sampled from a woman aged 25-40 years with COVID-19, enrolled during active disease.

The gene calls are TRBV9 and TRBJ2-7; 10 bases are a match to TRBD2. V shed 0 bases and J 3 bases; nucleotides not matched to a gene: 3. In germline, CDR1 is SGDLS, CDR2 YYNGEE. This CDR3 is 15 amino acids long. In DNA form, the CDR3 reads TGTGCCAGCAGCGTAGAAGCTAGCGGGGGCTACGAGCAGTACTTC. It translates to CASSVEASGGYEQYF.

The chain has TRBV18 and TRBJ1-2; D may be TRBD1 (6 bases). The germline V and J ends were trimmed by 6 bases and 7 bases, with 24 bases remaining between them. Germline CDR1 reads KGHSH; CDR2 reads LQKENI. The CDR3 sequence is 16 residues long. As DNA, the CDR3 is TGTGCCAGCTCCACCGGGGCAGGGGCTATTGGTGGTGGCTACACCTTC. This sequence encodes CASSTGAGAIGGGYTF. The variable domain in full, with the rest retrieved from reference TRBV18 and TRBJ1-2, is NAGVMQNPRHLVRRRGQEARLRCSPMKGHSHVYWYRQLPEEGLKFMVYLQKENIIDESGMPKERFSAEFPKEGPSILRIQQVVRGDSAAYFCASSTGAGAIGGGYTFGSGTRLTVV.

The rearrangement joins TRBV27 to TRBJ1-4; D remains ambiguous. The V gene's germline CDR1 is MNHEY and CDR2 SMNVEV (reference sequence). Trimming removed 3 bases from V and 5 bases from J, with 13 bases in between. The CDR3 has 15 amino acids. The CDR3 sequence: CASSFDPGGNEKLFF. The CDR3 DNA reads TGTGCCAGCAGTTTCGACCCAGGCGGGAATGAAAAACTGTTTTTT.

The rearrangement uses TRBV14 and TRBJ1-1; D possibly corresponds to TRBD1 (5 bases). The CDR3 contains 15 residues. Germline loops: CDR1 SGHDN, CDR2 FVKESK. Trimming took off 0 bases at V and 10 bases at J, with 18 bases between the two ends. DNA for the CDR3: TGTGCCAGCAGCCAAGATCATAGAATTCTAAGGGGAGCTTTCTTT. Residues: CASSQDHRILRGAFF.

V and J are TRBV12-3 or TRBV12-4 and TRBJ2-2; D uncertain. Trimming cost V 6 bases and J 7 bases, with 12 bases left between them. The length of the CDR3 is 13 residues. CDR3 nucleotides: TGTGCCAGCAGCCCGCACCACGGCGGGGAGCTGTTTTTT. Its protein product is CASSPHHGGELFF.

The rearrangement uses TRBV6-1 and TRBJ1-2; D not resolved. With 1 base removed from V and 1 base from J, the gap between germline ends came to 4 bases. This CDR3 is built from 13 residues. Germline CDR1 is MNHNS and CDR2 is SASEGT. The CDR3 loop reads CASSEDNNYGYTF. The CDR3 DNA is TGTGCCAGCAGTGAAGACAATAACTATGGCTACACCTTC.

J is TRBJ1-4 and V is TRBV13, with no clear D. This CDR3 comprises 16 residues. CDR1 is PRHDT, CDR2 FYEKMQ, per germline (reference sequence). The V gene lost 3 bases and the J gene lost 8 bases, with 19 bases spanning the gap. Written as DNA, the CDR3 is TGTGCCAGCAGCTTGGGGAGTCGAGCGGGCGGGGAAAAACTGTTTTTT. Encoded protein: CASSLGSRAGGEKLFF. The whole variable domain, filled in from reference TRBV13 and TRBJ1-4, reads AAGVIQSPRHLIKEKRETATLKCYPIPRHDTVYWYQQGPGQDPQFLISFYEKMQSDKGSIPDRFSAQQFSDYHSELNMSSLELGDSALYFCASSLGSRAGGEKLFFGSGTQLSVL.

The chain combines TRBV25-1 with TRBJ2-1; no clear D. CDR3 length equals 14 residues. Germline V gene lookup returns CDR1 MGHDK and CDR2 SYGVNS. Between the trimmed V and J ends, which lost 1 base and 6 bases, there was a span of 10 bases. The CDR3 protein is CASSELSEFNEQFF. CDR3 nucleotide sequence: TGTGCCAGCAGTGAATTAAGCGAGTTCAATGAGCAGTTCTTC.

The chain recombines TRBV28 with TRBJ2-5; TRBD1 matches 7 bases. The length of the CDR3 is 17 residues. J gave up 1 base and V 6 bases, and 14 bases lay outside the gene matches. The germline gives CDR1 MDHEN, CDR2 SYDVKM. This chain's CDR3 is CASSLRLDRASQETQYF. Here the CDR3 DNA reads TGTGCCAGCAGCCTTAGACTCGACAGGGCTTCCCAAGAGACCCAGTACTTC.

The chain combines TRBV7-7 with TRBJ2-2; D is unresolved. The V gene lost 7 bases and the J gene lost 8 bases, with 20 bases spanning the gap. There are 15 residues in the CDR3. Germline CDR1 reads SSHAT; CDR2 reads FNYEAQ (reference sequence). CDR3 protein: CASTSQVTKTGELFF. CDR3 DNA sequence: TGTGCCAGCACCTCTCAGGTCACGAAGACGGGGGAGCTGTTTTTT.

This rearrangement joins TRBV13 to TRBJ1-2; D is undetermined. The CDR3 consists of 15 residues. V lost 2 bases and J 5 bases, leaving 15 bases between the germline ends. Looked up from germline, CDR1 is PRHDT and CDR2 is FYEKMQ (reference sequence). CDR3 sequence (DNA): TGTGCCAGCAGCTTAATATCCCCGGGAGGGTATGGCTACACCTTC. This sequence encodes CASSLISPGGYGYTF.

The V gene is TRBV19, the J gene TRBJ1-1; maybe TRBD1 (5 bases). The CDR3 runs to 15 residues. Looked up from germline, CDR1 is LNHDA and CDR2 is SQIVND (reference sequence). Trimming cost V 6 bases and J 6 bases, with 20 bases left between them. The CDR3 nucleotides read TGTGCCAGTAGAAACCCCCGGGGGGTAAGGGCTGAAGCTTTCTTT. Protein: CASRNPRGVRAEAFF.

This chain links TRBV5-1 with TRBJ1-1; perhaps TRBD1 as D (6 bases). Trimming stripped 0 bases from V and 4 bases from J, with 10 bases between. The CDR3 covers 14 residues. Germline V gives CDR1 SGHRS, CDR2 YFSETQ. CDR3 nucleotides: TGCGCCAGCAGCTTGGGGCAGGACAGCACTGAAGCTTTCTTT. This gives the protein CASSLGQDSTEAFF.

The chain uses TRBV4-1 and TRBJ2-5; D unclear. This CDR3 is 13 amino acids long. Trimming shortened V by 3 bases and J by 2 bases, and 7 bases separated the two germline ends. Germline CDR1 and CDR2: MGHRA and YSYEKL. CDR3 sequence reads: CASSQHLQETQYF. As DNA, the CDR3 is TGCGCCAGCAGCCAGCATCTACAAGAGACCCAGTACTTC.

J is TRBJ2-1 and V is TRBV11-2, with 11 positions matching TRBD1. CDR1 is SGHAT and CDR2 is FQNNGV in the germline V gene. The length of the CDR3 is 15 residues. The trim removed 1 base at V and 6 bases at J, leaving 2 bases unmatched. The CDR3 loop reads CASSLGGTGGNEQFF. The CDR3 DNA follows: TGTGCCAGCAGCTTAGGGGGGACAGGGGGCAATGAGCAGTTCTTC.

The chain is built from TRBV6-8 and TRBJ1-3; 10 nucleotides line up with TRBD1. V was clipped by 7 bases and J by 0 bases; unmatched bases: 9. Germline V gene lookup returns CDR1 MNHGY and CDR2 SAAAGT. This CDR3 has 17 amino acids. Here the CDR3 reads CASMRTGGTISGNTIYF. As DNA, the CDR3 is TGTGCCAGCATGCGGACAGGGGGAACTATCTCTGGAAACACCATATATTTT.

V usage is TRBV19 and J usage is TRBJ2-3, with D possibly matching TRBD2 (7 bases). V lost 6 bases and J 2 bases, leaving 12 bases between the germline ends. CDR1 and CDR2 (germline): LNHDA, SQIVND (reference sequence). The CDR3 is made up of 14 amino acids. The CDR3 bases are TGTGCCAGTAGGCAGGGGACTACCACAGATACGCAGTATTTT. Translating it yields CASRQGTTTDTQYF.

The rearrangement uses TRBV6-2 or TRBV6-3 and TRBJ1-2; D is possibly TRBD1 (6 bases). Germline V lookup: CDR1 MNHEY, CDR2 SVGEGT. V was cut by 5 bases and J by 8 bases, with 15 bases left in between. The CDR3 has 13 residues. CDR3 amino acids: CASSRQVLGGYTF. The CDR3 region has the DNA TGTGCCAGCAGTAGACAGGTTCTCGGCGGCTACACCTTC.

CDR3 sequence: CATTLTTERGGRTSPDTQYF. DNA of the CDR3: TGTGCCACCACGCTAACGACTGAGCGGGGGGGGCGAACCTCCCCAGATACGCAGTATTTT. The chain has TRBV24-1 and TRBJ2-3, with 10 nucleotides matching TRBD2. Germline V gene sequence: CDR1 KGHDR, CDR2 SFDVKD. This CDR3 region has 20 residues. V shed 8 bases, J shed 4 bases, and the junction held 23 bases outside the gene matches.

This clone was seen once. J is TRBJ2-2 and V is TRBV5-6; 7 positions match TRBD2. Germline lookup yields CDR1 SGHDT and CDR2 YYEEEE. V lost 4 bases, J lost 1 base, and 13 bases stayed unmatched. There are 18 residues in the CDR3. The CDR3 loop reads CASSHLVRRGKNTGELFF. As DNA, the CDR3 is TGTGCCAGCAGCCATCTGGTGAGGCGGGGGAAGAACACCGGGGAGCTGTTTTTT.

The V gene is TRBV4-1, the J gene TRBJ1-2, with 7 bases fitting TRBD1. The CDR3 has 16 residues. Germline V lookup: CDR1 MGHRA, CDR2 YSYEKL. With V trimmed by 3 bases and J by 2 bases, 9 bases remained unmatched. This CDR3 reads CASSHARGQRNYGYTF. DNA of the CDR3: TGCGCCAGCAGCCATGCCAGGGGACAGCGGAACTATGGCTACACCTTC.

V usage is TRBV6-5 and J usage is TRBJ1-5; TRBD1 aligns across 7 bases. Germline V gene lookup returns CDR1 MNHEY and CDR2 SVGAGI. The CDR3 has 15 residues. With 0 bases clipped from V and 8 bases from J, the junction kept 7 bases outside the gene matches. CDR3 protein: CASSYSRGAGKPQHF. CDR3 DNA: TGTGCCAGCAGTTACTCCAGGGGGGCCGGTAAGCCCCAGCATTTT.

The CDR3 sequence: CASLDGGTGPYEQYF. CDR3 in DNA: TGTGCCAGCTTAGATGGAGGGACAGGGCCCTACGAGCAGTACTTC. This rearrangement joins TRBV18 to TRBJ2-7, with 9 positions matching TRBD1. Germline V CDR1 and CDR2: KGHSH, LQKENI. Losses at the gene ends were 7 bases for V and 2 bases for J; bases not matched to a gene: 9. The CDR3 runs to 15 residues.

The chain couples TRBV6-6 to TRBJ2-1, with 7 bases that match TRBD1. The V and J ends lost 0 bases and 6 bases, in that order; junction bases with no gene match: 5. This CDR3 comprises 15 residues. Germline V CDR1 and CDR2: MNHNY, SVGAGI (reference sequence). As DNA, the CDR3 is TGTGCCAGCAGTTACTCACGACAGGGTGGCAATGAGCAGTTCTTC. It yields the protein CASSYSRQGGNEQFF.

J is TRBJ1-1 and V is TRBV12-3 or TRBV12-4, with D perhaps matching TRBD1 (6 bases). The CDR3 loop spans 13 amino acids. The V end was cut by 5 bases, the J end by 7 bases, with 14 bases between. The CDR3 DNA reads TGTGCCAGCAGTATAACAGGGAGAGGTGAAGCTTTCTTT. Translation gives CASSITGRGEAFF.

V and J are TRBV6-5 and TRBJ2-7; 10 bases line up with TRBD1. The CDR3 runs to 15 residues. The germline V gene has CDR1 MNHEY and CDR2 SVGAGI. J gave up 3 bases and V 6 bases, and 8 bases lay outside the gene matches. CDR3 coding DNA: TGTGCCAGCAGGGGATTAGACAGGGGGCTCTACGAGCAGTACTTC. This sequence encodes CASRGLDRGLYEQYF.

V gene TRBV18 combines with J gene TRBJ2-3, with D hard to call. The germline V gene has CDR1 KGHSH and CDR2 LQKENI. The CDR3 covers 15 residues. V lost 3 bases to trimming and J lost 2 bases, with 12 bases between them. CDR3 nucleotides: TGTGCCAGCTCACCTTTACCTAGTTCCACAGATACGCAGTATTTT. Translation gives CASSPLPSSTDTQYF.

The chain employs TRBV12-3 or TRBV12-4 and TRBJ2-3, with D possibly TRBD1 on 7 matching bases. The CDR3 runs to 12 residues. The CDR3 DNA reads TGTGCAGGGGGGACAGACACAGATACGCAGTATTTT. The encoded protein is CAGGTDTDTQYF.